This T cell receptor beta chain stems from a study of blood T cell repertoires in COVID-19. Study-wide background: Specimens from acute and convalescent COVID-19 originated in the United States, Italy and Spain. T cells, B-cell-depleted T cells, or PBMCs supplied cDNA or gDNA.

Sequenced by immunoSEQ multiplex PCR; TCRdb stores in-frame clones only, minus some. The sample carries about 75,000 clones, about 90% recorded once. The CDR3 contains 16 residues. Germline V lookup: CDR1 LGHNA, CDR2 YNFKEQ. Between the trimmed V and J ends, which lost 0 bases and 5 bases, there was a span of 14 bases. The V and J genes are TRBV4-2 and TRBJ1-5; tentative D call: TRBD1 (5 bases). This clonotype was sampled from a human donor in a cohort sampled during active COVID-19. The sequencing input was peripheral blood. DNA of the CDR3: TGTGCCAGCAGCCAAGATGGGGCAGACGAGTATCAGCCCCAGCATTTT. Its protein is CASSQDGADEYQPQHF.